A single sample gave rise to the 25 T cell receptor beta chains below, sequenced in a study of cytomegalovirus exposure and HLA in healthy donors. The study ran its PCR with 60 Vbeta and 13 Jbeta primers. The table came from immunoSEQ multiplex PCR; TCRdb's copy has only in-frame clones and leaves some out. The sample carries over 90,000 clones, around 64% recorded once. Input material: PBMCs. The receptors here all came from a man aged 55 to 69 in good health and CMV-seronegative.

This clone is medium-sized by share. The V and J genes are TRBV5-1 and TRBJ2-5, with 7 nucleotides matching TRBD1. Germline V CDR1 and CDR2: SGHRS, YFSETQ. The CDR3 sequence is 13 residues long. Germline trimming cut 4 bases from V and 4 bases from J; bases unmatched to any gene: 4. CDR3 nucleotide sequence: TGCGCCAGCAGCGCGGCAGGGGGAGAGACCCAGTACTTC. The encoded protein is CASSAAGGETQYF.

The V call is TRBV29-1, the J call TRBJ1-6; TRBD1 aligns across 10 bases. V was pared by 7 bases and J by 1 base, with 13 bases of the junction left unmatched. Germline V gene data show CDR1 as SQVTM and CDR2 as ANQGSEA. The CDR3 is 18 residues long. CDR3 DNA sequence: TGCAGCGGTCGACAGGGGGCGCGTTATGGATCCTATAATTCACCCCTCCACTTT. It is translated as CSGRQGARYGSYNSPLHF.

The rearrangement links TRBV5-1 to TRBJ2-5; the match to TRBD1 covers 8 bases. From germline, CDR1 is SGHRS and CDR2 YFSETQ. The CDR3 runs to 14 residues. The V and J ends lost 4 bases and 2 bases, in that order; junction bases with no gene match: 4. CDR3 amino acids: CASSQDRAQETQYF. In DNA form, the CDR3 reads TGCGCCAGCAGCCAGGACAGGGCACAAGAGACCCAGTACTTC. Looking up the rest from reference TRBV5-1 and TRBJ2-5 gives the full variable domain: KAGVTQTPRYLIKTRGQQVTLSCSPISGHRSVSWYQQTPGQGLQFLFEYFSETQRNKGNFPGRFSGRQFSNSRSEMNVSTLELGDSALYLCASSQDRAQETQYFGPGTRLLVL.

This clone came up a few times. This chain uses TRBV2 with TRBJ2-7; tentative D call: TRBD1 (6 bases). CDR1 and CDR2 from the germline V gene are SNHLY and FYNNEI. The CDR3 has 11 amino acids. Trimming stripped 7 bases from V and 5 bases from J, with 9 bases between. DNA for the CDR3: TGTGCCAGCACAGGGGCGGACGAGCAGTACTTC. Translating gives CASTGADEQYF. The full variable domain, in which reference TRBV2 and TRBJ2-7 provide the parts outside the CDR3, is EPEVTQTPSHQVTQMGQEVILRCVPISNHLYFYWYRQILGQKVEFLVSFYNNEISEKSEIFDDQFSVERPDGSNFTLKIRSTKLEDSAMYFCASTGADEQYFGPGTRLTVT.

The chain couples TRBV29-1 to TRBJ1-2; tentatively, D is TRBD1 (6 bases). Germline CDR1 and CDR2: SQVTM and ANQGSEA. This CDR3 has 14 amino acids. V lost 4 bases and J 5 bases, leaving 17 bases between the germline ends. The CDR3 region is CSVATQGMRYGYTF. The CDR3 DNA reads TGCAGCGTTGCAACACAGGGTATGCGGTATGGCTACACCTTC.

The rearrangement joins TRBV11-2 to TRBJ2-5, with TRBD2 matching 9 bases. This CDR3 region has 14 residues. V lost 3 bases and J lost 7; bases outside the gene matches: 6. Per the germline V gene, CDR1 is SGHAT and CDR2 is FQNNGV. The CDR3 loop is CASSFSRGGGTQYF. CDR3 nucleotides: TGTGCCAGCAGCTTTTCGCGGGGGGGCGGGACCCAGTACTTC.

The table lists this clone with a few counts. The chain uses TRBV9 and TRBJ2-7; 7 positions match TRBD1. The J segment lost 1 base and the V segment lost 3 bases, leaving 4 bases of the junction unmatched. CDR3 length: 14 amino acids. Germline V gives CDR1 SGDLS, CDR2 YYNGEE. CDR3: CASSAGTDSYEQYF. The DNA for the CDR3 is TGTGCCAGCAGCGCCGGGACAGATTCCTACGAGCAGTACTTC.

V gene TRBV18 combines with J gene TRBJ2-3, with 7 nucleotides matching TRBD2. The CDR3 has 18 residues. The J segment lost 0 bases and the V segment lost 0 bases, leaving 9 bases of the junction unmatched. CDR1 and CDR2 (germline): KGHSH, LQKENI. In nucleotides, the CDR3 is TGTGCCAGCTCACCACCGGGAGGGCCTCAAACTAGCACAGATACGCAGTATTTT. Translation gives CASSPPGGPQTSTDTQYF.

Only one count was recorded for this clone. This chain joins TRBV28 and TRBJ1-3; D is perhaps TRBD1 (5 bases). V shed 1 base and J shed 2 bases, with 9 bases lying between them. The CDR3 is 15 amino acids. Germline V lookup: CDR1 MDHEN, CDR2 SYDVKM. CDR3 sequence (DNA): TGTGCCAGCAGTTTATACCAGGGCCCTGGAAACACCATATATTTT. Protein sequence: CASSLYQGPGNTIYF.

The chain joins TRBV29-1 to TRBJ1-2; D might be TRBD1 (5 bases). Germline CDR1 SQVTM, CDR2 ANQGSEA. V was cut by 2 bases and J by 5 bases, with 12 bases left in between. The CDR3 covers 13 residues. The CDR3 sequence: CSVEPQVGYGYTF. The CDR3 nucleotides are TGCAGCGTTGAACCACAGGTTGGATATGGCTACACCTTC. Full variable domain (outside the CDR3, taken from reference TRBV29-1 and TRBJ1-2): SAVISQKPSRDICQRGTSLTIQCQVDSQVTMMFWYRQQPGQSLTLIATANQGSEATYESGFVIDKFPISRPNLTFSTLTVSNMSPEDSSIYLCSVEPQVGYGYTFGSGTRLTVV.

The table lists this clone with a few counts. The chain couples TRBV7-7 to TRBJ2-7, with TRBD1 matching over 7 bases. Germline lookup yields CDR1 SSHAT and CDR2 FNYEAQ (reference sequence). The CDR3 consists of 13 residues. Trimming cost V 5 bases and J 6 bases; bases outside gene matches: 7. The DNA for the CDR3 is TGTGCCAGCAGCCCAGACAGGGTAGGCGAGCAGTACTTC. Translation: CASSPDRVGEQYF.

This chain connects TRBV29-1 to TRBJ1-5; D unresolved. CDR1 is SQVTM and CDR2 is ANQGSEA in the germline V gene. CDR3 length: 14 residues. V was pared by 4 bases and J by 5 bases, with 15 bases between. The chain's CDR3 is CSVGFETFHQPQHF. The CDR3 DNA follows: TGCAGCGTTGGATTTGAGACATTCCATCAGCCCCAGCATTTT.

This clone was counted a single time. The chain combines TRBV5-4 with TRBJ1-3; 7 bases map to TRBD1. The germline V gene encodes CDR1 SGHNT and CDR2 YYREEE (reference sequence). The CDR3 runs 13 residues. With V trimmed by 5 bases and J by 2 bases, 1 base remained unmatched. CDR3 coding DNA: TGTGCCAGCAGTAGGGGGCCTGGAAACACCATATATTTT. Its protein product is CASSRGPGNTIYF.

The gene calls are TRBV6-4 and TRBJ2-1, with TRBD2 matching 9 bases. This CDR3 has 18 residues. The trim removed 2 bases at V and 1 base at J, leaving 9 bases unmatched. The germline V gene encodes CDR1 MRHNA and CDR2 SNTAGT. CDR3 coding DNA: TGTGCCAGCAGTGACCCCCTTTCTAGCGGGGAATCCTACAATGAGCAGTTCTTC. Amino acid sequence: CASSDPLSSGESYNEQFF.

This clone has a handful of counts. The V and J genes are TRBV5-1 and TRBJ2-1; TRBD2 matches at 7 bases. Germline V CDR1 and CDR2: SGHRS, YFSETQ. The CDR3 length is 15 residues. The V gene end was trimmed by 2 bases and the J gene end by 3 bases; junction bases not matched to a gene: 5. The CDR3 bases are TGCGCCAGCAGCTTTGATGCGGGAGACTACAATGAGCAGTTCTTC. Amino acid sequence: CASSFDAGDYNEQFF. Drawing the rest from reference TRBV5-1 and TRBJ2-1, the complete variable domain is KAGVTQTPRYLIKTRGQQVTLSCSPISGHRSVSWYQQTPGQGLQFLFEYFSETQRNKGNFPGRFSGRQFSNSRSEMNVSTLELGDSALYLCASSFDAGDYNEQFFGPGTRLTVL.

The chain couples TRBV9 to TRBJ2-1, with D possibly being TRBD1 (6 bases). This CDR3 is built from 15 residues. The germline V and J ends were trimmed by 0 bases and 5 bases, with 12 bases remaining between them. Per the germline V gene, CDR1 is SGDLS and CDR2 is YYNGEE. The DNA for the CDR3 is TGTGCCAGCAGCGTAGGGGGGCCGGTACACAATGAGCAGTTCTTC. Amino acids: CASSVGGPVHNEQFF.

This clone was picked up a small number of times. The V and J genes are TRBV7-8 and TRBJ1-1; the D gene is possibly TRBD1 (5 bases). Trimming removed 0 bases from V and 1 base from J, with 15 bases in between. Per germline, CDR1 SGHVS and CDR2 FQNEAQ. The CDR3 runs 17 residues. The CDR3 loop is CASSLAPHRRGNTEAFF. Written as DNA, the CDR3 is TGTGCCAGCAGCTTAGCGCCCCACAGGCGCGGGAACACTGAAGCTTTCTTT.

The chain joins TRBV6-6 to TRBJ1-1; perhaps TRBD1 as D (5 bases). V shed 8 bases and J shed 5 bases, with 12 bases lying between them. Germline V gene sequence: CDR1 MNHNY, CDR2 SVGAGI (reference sequence). CDR3 length: 12 amino acids. CDR3 region: CASGGVGTEAFF. As DNA, the CDR3 is TGTGCCAGCGGGGGGGTTGGAACTGAAGCTTTCTTT.

This sequence joins TRBV7-2 and TRBJ2-7, with 11 nucleotides matching TRBD2. The germline V gene encodes CDR1 SGHTA and CDR2 FQGNSA. This CDR3 contains 14 residues. V lost 8 bases and J lost 3; bases outside the gene matches: 6. The CDR3 spells CASRPSGGFYEQYF. The CDR3 nucleotides read TGTGCCAGCCGTCCTAGCGGGGGGTTCTACGAGCAGTACTTC.

The V call is TRBV6-6, the J call TRBJ1-2; TRBD1 matches at 10 bases. The junction had 12 bases not matched to a gene; V was cut back by 8 bases and J by 6 bases. The CDR3 consists of 15 residues. CDR1 MNHNY and CDR2 SVGAGI come from the germline V gene (reference sequence). The CDR3 region has the DNA TGTGCCAGCCGCGGACTGGACAGGGGGAGGGATGGCTACACCTTC. It codes for CASRGLDRGRDGYTF.

The chain employs TRBV10-3 and TRBJ1-2; D call uncertain. Germline V lookup: CDR1 ENHRY, CDR2 SYGVKD. The CDR3 has 14 residues. The germline V and J ends were trimmed by 7 bases and 0 bases, with 12 bases remaining between them. CDR3 loop: CAITSPGANYGYTF. CDR3 DNA sequence: TGTGCCATCACCAGTCCGGGAGCTAACTATGGCTACACCTTC.

The CDR3 sequence: CASSEGHRGRVTEAFF. The CDR3 DNA sequence: TGTGCCAGCAGTGAGGGTCACAGGGGGCGAGTCACTGAAGCTTTCTTT. This chain links TRBV2 with TRBJ1-1, with 9 nucleotides matching TRBD1. The V and J ends lost 3 bases and 4 bases, in that order; junction bases with no gene match: 9. The CDR3 loop spans 16 amino acids. Germline V gene lookup returns CDR1 SNHLY and CDR2 FYNNEI.

This rearrangement joins TRBV29-1 to TRBJ2-7; 7 bases are a match to TRBD2. V shed 3 bases, J shed 4 bases, and the junction held 9 bases outside the gene matches. Germline lookup yields CDR1 SQVTM and CDR2 ANQGSEA. The CDR3 length is 14 residues. The DNA of the CDR3 is TGCAGCGTTGACCTGACGGGAGGAGTGTACGAGCAGTACTTC. Residues: CSVDLTGGVYEQYF.

This chain links TRBV5-4 with TRBJ2-3, with D hard to call. Trimming left V 5 bases short and J 2 bases short, with 9 bases between. From germline, CDR1 is SGHNT and CDR2 YYREEE (reference sequence). This CDR3 region has 13 residues. The CDR3 loop is CASRQASTDTQYF. The CDR3 nucleotides read TGTGCCAGCAGGCAGGCGTCCACAGATACGCAGTATTTT. Supplemented by reference TRBV5-4 and TRBJ2-3, the full variable domain reads ETGVTQSPTHLIKTRGQQVTLRCSSQSGHNTVSWYQQALGQGPQFIFQYYREEENGRGNFPPRFSGLQFPNYSSELNVNALELDDSALYLCASRQASTDTQYFGPGTRLTVL.

The chain couples TRBV11-2 to TRBJ1-4, with 8 bases matching TRBD1. The CDR3 consists of 14 residues. The germline CDR1 and CDR2 sequences are SGHAT and FQNNGV. Unmatched junction bases numbered 4, after V lost 3 bases and J lost 7 bases. The CDR3 loop is CASSFAGGSEKLFF. Here the CDR3 DNA reads TGTGCCAGCAGCTTCGCAGGGGGCAGTGAAAAACTGTTTTTT.